This T cell receptor beta chain was captured by sequencing in a study of blood T cell repertoires in COVID-19. A word on this clone: Other DNA variants within this sample encode the same CDR3.

TCRdb keeps only in-frame clones here, not all; method: immunoSEQ multiplex PCR. This table holds approximately 470,000 clones, 75% to 90% found once. The specimen was PBMCs or T cells enriched from blood (not recorded which). This TCR derives from a young woman who had recovered from COVID-19.

The CDR3 bases are TGCGCCAGCAGCCAAGACCGGGGGACTGAAGCTTTCTTT. It codes for CASSQDRGTEAFF. This chain joins TRBV4-1 and TRBJ1-1; a possible D gene is TRBD1 (5 bases). Trimming stripped 0 bases from V and 5 bases from J, with 7 bases between. Germline CDR1 MGHRA, CDR2 YSYEKL. The CDR3 spans 13 residues.